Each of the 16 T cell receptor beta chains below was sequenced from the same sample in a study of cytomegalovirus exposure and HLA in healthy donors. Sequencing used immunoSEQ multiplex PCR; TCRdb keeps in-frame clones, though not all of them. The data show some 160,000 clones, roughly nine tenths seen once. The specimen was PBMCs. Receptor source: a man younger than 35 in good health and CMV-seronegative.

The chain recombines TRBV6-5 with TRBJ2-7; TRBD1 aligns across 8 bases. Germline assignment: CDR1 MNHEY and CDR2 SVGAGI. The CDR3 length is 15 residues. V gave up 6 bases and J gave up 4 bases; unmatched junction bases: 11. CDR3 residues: CASRRSGQGAYEQYV. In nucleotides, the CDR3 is TGTGCCAGCAGGAGGTCTGGGCAGGGGGCATACGAGCAGTACGTC.

Here the CDR3 DNA reads TGTGCCAGCAGCTTAGCGGGAGTCAACATCCCCGGGGAGCTGTTTTTT. This translates into CASSLAGVNIPGELFF. The chain is built from TRBV7-9 and TRBJ2-2; a weak D match, TRBD2 (5 bases). Germline V gives CDR1 SEHNR, CDR2 FQNEAQ (reference sequence). The CDR3 is made up of 16 amino acids. V lost 0 bases and J lost 6, with 14 bases in between.

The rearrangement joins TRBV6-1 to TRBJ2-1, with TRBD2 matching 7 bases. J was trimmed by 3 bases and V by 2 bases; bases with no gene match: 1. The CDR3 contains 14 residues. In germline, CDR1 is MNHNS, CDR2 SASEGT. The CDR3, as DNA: TGTGCCAGCAGTGAAACTAGCGACTACAATGAGCAGTTCTTC. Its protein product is CASSETSDYNEQFF.

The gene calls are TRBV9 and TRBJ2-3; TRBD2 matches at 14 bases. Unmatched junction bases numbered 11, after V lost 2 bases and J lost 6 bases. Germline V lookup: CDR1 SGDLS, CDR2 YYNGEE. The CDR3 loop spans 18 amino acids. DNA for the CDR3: TGTGCCAGCAGCGTGAGTCCCGGGACTAGCGGGAGCGGTGATACGCAGTATTTT. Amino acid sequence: CASSVSPGTSGSGDTQYF. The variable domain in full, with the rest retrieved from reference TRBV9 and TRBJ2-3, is DSGVTQTPKHLITATGQRVTLRCSPRSGDLSVYWYQQSLDQGLQFLIQYYNGEERAKGNILERFSAQQFPDLHSELNLSSLELGDSALYFCASSVSPGTSGSGDTQYFGPGTRLTVL.

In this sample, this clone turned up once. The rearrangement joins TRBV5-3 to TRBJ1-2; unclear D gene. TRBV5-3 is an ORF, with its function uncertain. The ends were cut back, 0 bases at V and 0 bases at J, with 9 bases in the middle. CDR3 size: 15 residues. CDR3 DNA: TGTGCCAGAAGCTTGGCCGGGGAAGCTAACTATGGCTACACCTTC. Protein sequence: CARSLAGEANYGYTF.

DNA of the CDR3: TGTGCCAGCCGTTCCTACACAGATACGCAGTATTTT. Amino acid sequence: CASRSYTDTQYF. This sequence joins TRBV27 and TRBJ2-3, with D unclear. The CDR3 spans 12 residues. The germline V gene has CDR1 MNHEY and CDR2 SMNVEV (reference sequence). V lost 8 bases, J lost 2 bases, and 8 bases lay in between.

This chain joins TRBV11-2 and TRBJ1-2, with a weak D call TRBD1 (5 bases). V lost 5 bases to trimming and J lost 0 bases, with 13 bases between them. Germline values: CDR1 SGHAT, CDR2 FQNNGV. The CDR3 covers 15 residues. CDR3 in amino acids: CASSPGRGTNYGYTF. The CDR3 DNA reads TGTGCCAGCAGCCCTGGCCGGGGGACTAACTATGGCTACACCTTC.

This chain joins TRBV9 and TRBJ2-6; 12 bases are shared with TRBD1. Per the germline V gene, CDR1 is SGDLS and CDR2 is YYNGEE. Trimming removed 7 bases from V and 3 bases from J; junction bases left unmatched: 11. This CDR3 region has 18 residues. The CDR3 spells CASGLPGQGALGANVLTF. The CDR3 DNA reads TGTGCCAGCGGATTACCGGGACAGGGGGCGCTTGGGGCCAACGTCCTGACTTTC.

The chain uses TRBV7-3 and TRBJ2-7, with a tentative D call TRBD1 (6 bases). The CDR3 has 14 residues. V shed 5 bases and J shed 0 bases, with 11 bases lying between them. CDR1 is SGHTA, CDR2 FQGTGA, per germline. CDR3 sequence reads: CASSPGTFSYEQYF. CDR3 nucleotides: TGTGCCAGCAGCCCCGGGACATTCTCCTACGAGCAGTACTTC.

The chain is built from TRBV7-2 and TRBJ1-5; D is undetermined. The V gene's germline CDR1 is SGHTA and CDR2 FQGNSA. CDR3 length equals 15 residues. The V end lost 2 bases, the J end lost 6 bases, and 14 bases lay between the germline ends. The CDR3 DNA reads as TGTGCCAGCAGCTTAAACCGAGGGCTAGGTCAGCCCCAGCATTTT. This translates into CASSLNRGLGQPQHF.

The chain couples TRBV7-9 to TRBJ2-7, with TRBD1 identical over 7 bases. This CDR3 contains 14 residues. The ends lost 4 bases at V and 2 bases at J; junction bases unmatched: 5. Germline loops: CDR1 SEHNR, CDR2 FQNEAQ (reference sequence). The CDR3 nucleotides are TGTGCCAGCAGCTCCCCGGGACAGACCTACGAGCAGTACGTC. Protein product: CASSSPGQTYEQYV.

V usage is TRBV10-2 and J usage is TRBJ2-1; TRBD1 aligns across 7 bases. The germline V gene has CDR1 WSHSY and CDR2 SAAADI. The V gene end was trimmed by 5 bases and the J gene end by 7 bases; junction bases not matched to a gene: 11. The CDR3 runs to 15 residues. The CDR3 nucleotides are TGCGCCAGCAGTCTAAGGACAGGTCCCGTTAATGAGCAGTTCTTC. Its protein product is CASSLRTGPVNEQFF.

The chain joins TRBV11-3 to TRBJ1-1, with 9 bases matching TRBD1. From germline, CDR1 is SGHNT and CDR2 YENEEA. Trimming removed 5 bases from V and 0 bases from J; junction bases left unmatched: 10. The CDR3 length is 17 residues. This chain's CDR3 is CASSRGGQGRLNTEAFF. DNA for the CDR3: TGTGCCAGCAGCCGCGGAGGACAGGGGAGGTTGAACACTGAAGCTTTCTTT.

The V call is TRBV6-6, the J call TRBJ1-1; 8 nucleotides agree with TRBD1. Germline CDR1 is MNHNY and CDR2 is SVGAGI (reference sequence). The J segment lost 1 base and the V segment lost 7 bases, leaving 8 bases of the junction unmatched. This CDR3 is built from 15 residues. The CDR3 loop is CASIPDRETNTEAFF. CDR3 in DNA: TGTGCCAGCATTCCGGACAGGGAGACGAACACTGAAGCTTTCTTT.

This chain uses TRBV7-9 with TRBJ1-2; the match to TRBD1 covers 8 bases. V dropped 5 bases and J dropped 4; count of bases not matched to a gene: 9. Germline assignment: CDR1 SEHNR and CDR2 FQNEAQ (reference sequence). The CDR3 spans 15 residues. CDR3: CASSPIWDRTYGYTF. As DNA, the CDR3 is TGTGCCAGCAGCCCTATCTGGGACAGGACCTATGGCTACACCTTC. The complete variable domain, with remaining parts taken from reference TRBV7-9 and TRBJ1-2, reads DTGVSQNPRHKITKRGQNVTFRCDPISEHNRLYWYRQTLGQGPEFLTYFQNEAQLEKSRLLSDRFSAERPKGSFSTLEIQRTEQGDSAMYLCASSPIWDRTYGYTFGSGTRLTVV.

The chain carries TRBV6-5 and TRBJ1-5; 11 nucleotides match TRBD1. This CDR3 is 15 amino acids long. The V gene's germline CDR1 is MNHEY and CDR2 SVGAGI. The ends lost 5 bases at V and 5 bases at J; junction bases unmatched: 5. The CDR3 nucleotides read TGTGCCAGCAGTACCGGGACAGGGGGATATCAGCCCCAGCATTTT. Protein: CASSTGTGGYQPQHF.